The T cell receptor beta chain described here comes from a study of response to subunit inactivated influenza vaccine listed by TCRdb under 2018. A note on the overall study: Deep quantitative T cell receptor repertoire profiling was used in the study to track responses to a trivalent subunit inactivated influenza vaccine.

Paper-wide results and their limitations: The authors suggested that each seasonal influenza vaccination may recruit only a limited number of new T cells.

Per the germline V gene (reference sequence), LNHDA is the CDR1 and SQIVND is the CDR2. Spanning cysteine to phenylalanine, the CDR3 consists of 12 amino acids. Only CDR3 DNA is held: 36 bases, read in frame from base 1. V drops 3 bases and J drops 3 bases, leaving 6 bases in between. About this clonotype: Its antigen is unknown. Per-nucleotide qualities are absent, and no much larger clonotype sits a single base away.

Library preparation employed RT-PCR. The sample was run on an Illumina HiSeq 2500. In TCRdb, the public reads were trimmed at Q25 with fastp and aligned with MiXCR, with productive beta chains retained. Each entry merges the rows of one CDR3 protein and shows their most common DNA and genes. The table for this sample lists fewer than 400,000 distinct CDR3 sequences; roughly 22% of them were counted only once. The ten largest make up more than 8.5% of the sample. The starting material was PBMCs from blood, obtained less than 22 months after vaccination. This chain is built from TRBV19 and TRBJ2-7; the D gene is possibly TRBD2, with 6 bases matching. The receptor's source is a man between 45 and 75 years old who received an inactivated influenza vaccine. Donor details come from another sample of the same person, matched by shared clones. The DNA is as follows: TGTGCCAGTAGTATGGGGGGCTACGAGCAGTACTTC. This is translated as CASSMGGYEQYF.